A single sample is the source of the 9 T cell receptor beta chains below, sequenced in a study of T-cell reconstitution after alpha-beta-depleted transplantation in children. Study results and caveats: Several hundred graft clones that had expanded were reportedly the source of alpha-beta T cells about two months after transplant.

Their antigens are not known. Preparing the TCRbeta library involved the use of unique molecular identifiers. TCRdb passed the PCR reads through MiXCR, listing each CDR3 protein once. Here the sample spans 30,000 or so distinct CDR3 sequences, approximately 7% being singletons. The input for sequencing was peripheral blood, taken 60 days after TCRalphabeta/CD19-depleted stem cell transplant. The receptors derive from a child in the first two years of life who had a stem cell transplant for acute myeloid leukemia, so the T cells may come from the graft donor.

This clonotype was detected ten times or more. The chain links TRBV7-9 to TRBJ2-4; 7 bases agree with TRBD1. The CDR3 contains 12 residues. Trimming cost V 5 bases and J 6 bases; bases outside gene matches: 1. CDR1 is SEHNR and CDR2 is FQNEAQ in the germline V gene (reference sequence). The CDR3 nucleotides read TGTGCCAGCAGCCACAGGGGAAACATTCAGTACTTC. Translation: CASSHRGNIQYF.

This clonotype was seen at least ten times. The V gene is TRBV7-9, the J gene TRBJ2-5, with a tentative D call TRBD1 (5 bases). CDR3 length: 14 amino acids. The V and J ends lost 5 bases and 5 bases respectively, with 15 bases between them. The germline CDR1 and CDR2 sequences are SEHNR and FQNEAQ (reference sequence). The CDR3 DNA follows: TGTGCCAGCAGCCACCCGATGGCAGGGGAGACCCAGTACTTC. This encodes CASSHPMAGETQYF.

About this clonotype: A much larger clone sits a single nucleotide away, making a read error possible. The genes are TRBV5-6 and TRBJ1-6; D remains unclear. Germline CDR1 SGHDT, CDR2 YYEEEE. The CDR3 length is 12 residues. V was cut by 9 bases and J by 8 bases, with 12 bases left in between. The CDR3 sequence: CAIGRGYSPLHF. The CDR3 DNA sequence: TGTGCCATCGGTCGCGGGTATTCACCCCTCCACTTT.

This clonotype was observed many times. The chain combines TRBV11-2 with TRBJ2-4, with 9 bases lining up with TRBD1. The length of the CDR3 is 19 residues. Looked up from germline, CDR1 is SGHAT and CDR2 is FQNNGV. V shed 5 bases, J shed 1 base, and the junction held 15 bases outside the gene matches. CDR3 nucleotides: TGTGCCAGCAGCGCAATCCCTCGACAGGGGGTCGAGGCCAAAAACATTCAGTACTTC. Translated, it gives CASSAIPRQGVEAKNIQYF.

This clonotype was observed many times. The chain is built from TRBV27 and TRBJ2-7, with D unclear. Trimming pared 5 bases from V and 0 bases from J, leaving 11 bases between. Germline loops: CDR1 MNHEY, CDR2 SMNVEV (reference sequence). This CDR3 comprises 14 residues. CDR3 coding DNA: TGTGCCAGCAGTCCACGGAGTAGCTCCTACGAGCAGTACTTC. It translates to CASSPRSSSYEQYF.

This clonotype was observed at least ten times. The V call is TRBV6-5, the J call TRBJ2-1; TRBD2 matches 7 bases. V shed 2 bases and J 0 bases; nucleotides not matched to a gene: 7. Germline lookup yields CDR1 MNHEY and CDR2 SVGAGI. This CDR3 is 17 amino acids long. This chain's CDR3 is CASSYTIAGSSYNEQFF. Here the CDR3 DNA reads TGTGCCAGCAGTTACACTATAGCGGGTAGCTCCTACAATGAGCAGTTCTTC.

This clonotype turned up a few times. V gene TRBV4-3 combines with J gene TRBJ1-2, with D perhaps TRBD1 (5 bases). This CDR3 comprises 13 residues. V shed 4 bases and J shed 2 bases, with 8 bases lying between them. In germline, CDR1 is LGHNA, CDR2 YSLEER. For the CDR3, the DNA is TGCGCCAGCAGCCCTGGACAAAACTATGGCTACACCTTC. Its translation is CASSPGQNYGYTF.

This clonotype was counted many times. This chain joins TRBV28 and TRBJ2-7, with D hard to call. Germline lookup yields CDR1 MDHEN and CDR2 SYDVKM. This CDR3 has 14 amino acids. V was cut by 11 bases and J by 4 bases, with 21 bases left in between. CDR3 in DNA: TGTGCCGGAGAGTCGAAGGTCCCTCCTTACGAGCAGTACTTC. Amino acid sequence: CAGESKVPPYEQYF.

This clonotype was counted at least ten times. DNA for the CDR3: TGTGCCAGCAGTCTTCAGGGATCGGAAGAAAAACTGTTTTTT. Protein sequence: CASSLQGSEEKLFF. The V gene is TRBV3-1, the J gene TRBJ1-4; a weak D match, TRBD1 (5 bases). V was pared by 6 bases and J by 8 bases, with 16 bases between. Germline V gives CDR1 LGHDT, CDR2 YNNKEL (reference sequence). The CDR3 covers 14 residues.